This T cell receptor (beta chain) derives from a study of CD8 T cells in Susac syndrome. Reverse transcription used about 0.45 to 1 ug RNA and random hexamers. The TCR beta CDR3 was amplified by immunoSEQ multiplex PCR across 54 Vbeta, 13 Jbeta. In TCRdb, the immunoSEQ multiplex PCR reads were re-called with MiXCR into one record per CDR3 protein. The sample comprises about 210,000 distinct CDR3 sequences, 95% of which are singletons, and roughly 0.1% rests with the top ten. Study-level points and caveats: The authors acknowledged that the study's TCR sequencing and HLA analysis involved relatively few individuals.

CDR1 is MRHNA, CDR2 SNTAGT, per germline. CDR3 length: 20 amino acids. V lost 0 bases and J lost 3, with 23 bases in between. Notes on this clonotype: Its antigen is unidentified.

The V call is TRBV6-4, the J call TRBJ1-4; perhaps TRBD1 as D (6 bases). Input material: CD4+ T cells from PBMCs. The receptor was derived from a human donor with multiple sclerosis. The DNA for the CDR3 is TGTGCCAGCAGTGACTCGTTTCCCGGGGGGGGCCGAAGATCTAATGAAAAACTGTTTTTT. Amino acid sequence: CASSDSFPGGGRRSNEKLFF.